Below are 21 T cell receptor beta chains sequenced from a single sample in a study of blood T cells in healthy people across ages. Primers used in a second PCR of roughly 7 to 12 cycles were a sample-barcoded 5' primer and a J-beta primer mix. TCRdb redid the calling of the 5' RACE reads with MiXCR, one entry per CDR3 protein. In the table there are 600,000 to 800,000 distinct CDR3 sequences, roughly half of which are singletons. The sequenced sample consisted of blood. The source of these receptors is a woman at least 80 years old in good health.

V is TRBV4-2 and J is TRBJ2-3; 13 bases line up with TRBD2. This CDR3 comprises 17 residues. The J segment lost 2 bases and the V segment lost 3 bases, leaving 5 bases of the junction unmatched. Germline CDR1 is LGHNA and CDR2 is YNFKEQ. In nucleotides, the CDR3 is TGTGCCAGCAGCCAGTGGACTAGCGGGGGACACACAGATACGCAGTATTTT. Its translation is CASSQWTSGGHTDTQYF.

The table lists this clonotype with a count of one. The rearrangement joins TRBV4-2 to TRBJ2-3, with D perhaps matching TRBD1 or TRBD2 (6 bases each). CDR3 length: 18 amino acids. Germline V gives CDR1 LGHNA, CDR2 YNFKEQ. V gave up 0 bases and J gave up 5 bases, with 21 bases separating them. CDR3 nucleotide sequence: TGTGCCAGCAGCCAAGAGGTCGGCCGCGGGACAAGGGGAGATACGCAGTATTTT. This codes for CASSQEVGRGTRGDTQYF.

The chain is built from TRBV18 and TRBJ1-4; D not certain. Trimming shortened V by 3 bases and J by 9 bases, and 8 bases separated the two germline ends. The CDR3 consists of 12 residues. Germline V gene sequence: CDR1 KGHSH, CDR2 LQKENI. CDR3 in DNA: TGTGCCAGCTCACCCTCAGTCCAAAAACTGTTTTTT. Translated: CASSPSVQKLFF.

The rearrangement links TRBV7-2 to TRBJ2-5, with TRBD2 matching over 7 bases. The CDR3 has 14 amino acids. Germline trimming cut 3 bases from V and 5 bases from J; bases unmatched to any gene: 6. Germline CDR1 and CDR2: SGHTA and FQGNSA. This CDR3 is CASSFGGSGETQYF. The CDR3, as DNA: TGTGCCAGCAGCTTTGGCGGGAGTGGGGAGACCCAGTACTTC. Drawing the rest from reference TRBV7-2 and TRBJ2-5, the complete variable domain is GAGVSQSPSNKVTEKGKDVELRCDPISGHTALYWYRQSLGQGLEFLIYFQGNSAPDKSGLPSDRFSAERTGGSVSTLTIQRTQQEDSAVYLCASSFGGSGETQYFGPGTRLLVL.

As concerns this clonotype: This sequence may be a read error, since a much larger clone differs from it by one base. This chain joins TRBV28 and TRBJ2-7, with D possibly matching TRBD2 (6 bases). CDR1 and CDR2 (germline): MDHEN, SYDVKM. There are 14 residues in the CDR3. The CDR3 DNA follows: TGTGCCAGCAGGTTATTCGGAGGGGCGCACGAGCAGTACTTC. Its protein is CASRLFGGAHEQYF. The variable domain in full, with the rest retrieved from reference TRBV28 and TRBJ2-7, is DVKVTQSSRYLVKRTGEKVFLECVQDMDHENMFWYRQDPGLGLRLIYFSYDVKMKEKGDIPEGYSVSREKKERFSLILESASTNQTSMYLCASRLFGGAHEQYFGPGTRLTVT.

The chain links TRBV4-2 to TRBJ1-3, with D perhaps matching TRBD1 (6 bases). Trimming removed 0 bases at V and 2 bases at J, with 11 bases between. This CDR3 contains 16 residues. Germline values: CDR1 LGHNA, CDR2 YNFKEQ. The CDR3 reads CASSQERNRAGNTIYF. The CDR3 DNA sequence: TGTGCCAGCAGCCAAGAGCGGAACAGGGCTGGAAACACCATATATTTT.

This clonotype was recorded at least ten times. V usage is TRBV20-1 and J usage is TRBJ2-1; 9 bases match TRBD1. The ends lost 2 bases at V and 6 bases at J; junction bases unmatched: 8. The CDR3 runs 15 residues. Germline-derived CDR1 and CDR2 are DFQATT and SNEGSKA (reference sequence). The CDR3 nucleotides are TGCAGTGCTAGAACGGACAGGGGTCCCTCCAATGAGCAGTTCTTC. It encodes CSARTDRGPSNEQFF.

This clonotype was seen many times. A read error is possible here, since a much larger clone lies one base away. This rearrangement joins TRBV6-5 to TRBJ2-7; D is perhaps TRBD1 or TRBD2 (5 bases each). CDR1 MNHEY and CDR2 SVGAGI come from the germline V gene. The CDR3 covers 15 residues. Trimming pared 6 bases from V and 0 bases from J, leaving 15 bases between. The chain's CDR3 is CASSPVGRDSYEQYF. The CDR3 DNA sequence: TGTGCCAGCAGCCCGGTGGGACGGGACTCCTACGAGCAGTACTTC.

This clonotype was observed a handful of times. The gene calls are TRBV5-1 and TRBJ2-7, with TRBD1 matching 8 bases. The V gene end was trimmed by 3 bases and the J gene end by 0 bases; junction bases not matched to a gene: 5. The CDR3 runs 15 residues. Germline CDR1 SGHRS, CDR2 YFSETQ. CDR3: CASSSGQGDSYEQYF. The CDR3 DNA reads TGCGCCAGCAGCTCTGGACAGGGCGACTCCTACGAGCAGTACTTC.

The CDR3 nucleotides read TGTGCCAGCAGCTGGGATACTAGACGGTACGAGCAGTACTTC. The encoded protein is CASSWDTRRYEQYF. The V call is TRBV2, the J call TRBJ2-7; perhaps TRBD2 as D (5 bases). The V and J ends lost 6 bases and 4 bases respectively, with 16 bases between them. The CDR3 length is 14 residues. CDR1 and CDR2 from the germline V gene are SNHLY and FYNNEI.

For this clonotype: Possible read error: a much larger clone is one base away. The chain employs TRBV5-1 and TRBJ2-5, with D maybe TRBD2 (5 bases). The DNA end lines up better with TRBJ2-1; the J call may be wrong. Germline V gene lookup returns CDR1 SGHRS and CDR2 YFSETQ. The CDR3 runs 14 residues. The CDR3, as DNA: TGCGCCAGCCGGCCGGGGAGCTACCAAGAGACCCAGTTCTTC. Its translation: CASRPGSYQETQFF.

Concerning this clonotype itself: A read error may be the cause here, since a much bigger clone is one base away. The chain links TRBV28 to TRBJ2-5; 8 nucleotides align to TRBD2. The end of the DNA fits TRBJ2-7 better, so the J call may be wrong. Germline CDR1 MDHEN, CDR2 SYDVKM. The CDR3 extends over 15 amino acids. The CDR3 sequence is CASSFSGRGGYEQYF. The CDR3 DNA sequence: TGTGCCAGCAGCTTCTCAGGACGGGGGGGCTACGAGCAGTACTTC.

V usage is TRBV7-2 and J usage is TRBJ2-1; D call uncertain. CDR1 SGHTA and CDR2 FQGNSA come from the germline V gene. The CDR3 loop spans 13 amino acids. V was cut by 1 base and J by 9 bases, with 10 bases left in between. CDR3 residues: CASSLDPSGEQFF. The CDR3, as DNA: TGTGCCAGCAGCTTAGATCCCAGTGGTGAGCAGTTCTTC.

This clonotype was recorded a few times. It may be a read error: a sequence one base away is much more abundant. The chain carries TRBV4-1 and TRBJ1-2, with D uncertain. Germline CDR1 and CDR2: MGHRA and YSYEKL. The CDR3 sequence is 15 residues long. CDR3 sequence: CASSQVEVRNHGYTF. The CDR3 coding sequence is TGCGCCAGCAGCCAAGTGGAAGTCCGTAACCATGGCTACACCTTC.

The gene calls are TRBV2 and TRBJ1-1, with TRBD1 matching over 9 bases. V lost 6 bases and J lost 6; bases outside the gene matches: 8. Germline CDR1 and CDR2: SNHLY and FYNNEI. CDR3 length equals 14 residues. The CDR3 spells CASRGQGTVAEAFF. The CDR3 DNA follows: TGTGCCAGCAGGGGACAGGGAACAGTCGCTGAAGCTTTCTTT.

This sequence joins TRBV7-7 and TRBJ2-3; tentatively, D is TRBD1 or TRBD2 (5 bases each). CDR1 SSHAT and CDR2 FNYEAQ come from the germline V gene (reference sequence). The CDR3 covers 14 residues. The V gene lost 1 base and the J gene lost 7 bases, with 12 bases spanning the gap. CDR3 in DNA: TGTGCCAGCAGCTTAGGAGGGGATGCAAATACGCAGTATTTT. It codes for CASSLGGDANTQYF.

This rearrangement joins TRBV29-1 to TRBJ2-7; 9 bases are a match to TRBD1. The junction had 18 bases not matched to a gene; V was cut back by 8 bases and J by 7 bases. Germline V lookup: CDR1 SQVTM, CDR2 ANQGSEA. This CDR3 has 15 residues. The CDR3 DNA reads as TGCAGCCTCGAAAGGTTGGGACAGGGTTACAATGAGCAGTACTTC. It is translated as CSLERLGQGYNEQYF.

The CDR3 DNA sequence: TGTGCCAGCTCGGATGGACAGCTGGATTCACCCCTCCACTTT. Translation gives CASSDGQLDSPLHF. The chain has TRBV2 and TRBJ1-6; D is possibly TRBD1 (6 bases). V was shortened by 8 bases and J by 8 bases, with 16 bases between the two germline ends. CDR1 is SNHLY, CDR2 FYNNEI, per germline. This CDR3 has 14 residues.

A single count supports this clonotype. This rearrangement joins TRBV12-3 or TRBV12-4 to TRBJ2-2; D remains unclear. The CDR3 is 12 amino acids. Trimming pared 7 bases from V and 6 bases from J, leaving 9 bases between. The CDR3 sequence is CASTRGAGELFF. CDR3 bases: TGTGCCAGCACTCGTGGGGCCGGGGAGCTGTTTTTT.

The V call is TRBV19, the J call TRBJ1-5, with D perhaps TRBD1 (6 bases). Germline V gives CDR1 LNHDA, CDR2 SQIVND (reference sequence). V lost 5 bases, J lost 6 bases, and 14 bases lay in between. The CDR3 has 14 residues. CDR3 DNA sequence: TGTGCCAGTAGTCTAAACAGGGCTACTCAGCCCCAGCATTTT. It yields the protein CASSLNRATQPQHF.

The chain has TRBV29-1 and TRBJ2-3; D ambiguous. Germline V gene data show CDR1 as SQVTM and CDR2 as ANQGSEA. The V and J ends lost 5 bases and 2 bases respectively, with 8 bases between them. The CDR3 spans 12 residues. The CDR3 sequence is CSVREHTDTQYF. CDR3 DNA: TGCAGCGTTAGGGAACACACAGATACGCAGTATTTT.